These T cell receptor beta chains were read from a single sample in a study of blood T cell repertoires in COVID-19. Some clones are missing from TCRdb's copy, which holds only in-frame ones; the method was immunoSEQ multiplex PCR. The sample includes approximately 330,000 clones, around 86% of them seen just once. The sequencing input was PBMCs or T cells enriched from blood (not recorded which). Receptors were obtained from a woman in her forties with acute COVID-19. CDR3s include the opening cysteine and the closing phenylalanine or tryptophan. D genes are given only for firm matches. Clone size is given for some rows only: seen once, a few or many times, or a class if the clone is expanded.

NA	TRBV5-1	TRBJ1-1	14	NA	CASSPSGGQGEAFF	TGCGCCAGCAGCCCGTCGGGGGGGCAGGGCGAAGCTTTCTTT
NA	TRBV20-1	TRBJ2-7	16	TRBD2	CSASSPRLAGGFEQYF	TGCAGTGCTAGTTCCCCTCGACTAGCGGGAGGGTTCGAGCAGTACTTC
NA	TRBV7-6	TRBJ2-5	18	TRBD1	CASSSDRAPTSGQETQYF	TGTGCCAGCAGTTCAGACAGGGCGCCGACCTCCGGACAAGAGACCCAGTACTTC
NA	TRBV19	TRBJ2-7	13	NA	CASSLGLFYEQYF	TGTGCCAGTAGTTTGGGACTCTTCTACGAGCAGTACTTC
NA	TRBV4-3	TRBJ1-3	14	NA	CASSQDPNGGTIYF	TGCGCCAGCAGCCAAGACCCGAACGGGGGCACCATATATTTT
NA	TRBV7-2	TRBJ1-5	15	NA	CASSLDRVSNQPQHF	TGTGCCAGCAGCTTAGACAGGGTTAGCAATCAGCCCCAGCATTTT
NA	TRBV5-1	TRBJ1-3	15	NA	CASRSESLSGNTIYF	TGCGCCAGCAGGTCAGAAAGTCTTTCTGGAAACACCATATATTTT
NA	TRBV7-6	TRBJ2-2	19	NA	CASSLGMAGRALGTGELFF	TGTGCCAGCAGCTTAGGAATGGCTGGGCGGGCGCTCGGGACCGGGGAGCTGTTTTTT
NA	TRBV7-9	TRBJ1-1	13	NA	CASSLERETEAFF	TGTGCCAGCAGCTTAGAGAGGGAGACTGAAGCTTTCTTT
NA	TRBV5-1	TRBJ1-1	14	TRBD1	CASSQGAQNTEAFF	TGCGCCAGCAGCCAGGGGGCGCAGAACACTGAAGCTTTCTTT
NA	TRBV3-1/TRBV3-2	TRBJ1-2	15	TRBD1	CASSQVTGEGYGYTF	TGTGCCAGCAGCCAAGTGACAGGGGAGGGCTATGGCTACACCTTC
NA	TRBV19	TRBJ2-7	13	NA	CASSHRVADEQYF	TGTGCCAGTAGTCACAGGGTGGCGGACGAGCAGTACTTC
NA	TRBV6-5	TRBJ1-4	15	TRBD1	CASSYAGTGLEKLFF	TGTGCCAGCAGTTACGCCGGGACAGGGCTTGAAAAACTGTTTTTT
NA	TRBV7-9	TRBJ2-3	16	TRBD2	CASSQTSGRGTDTQYF	TGTGCCAGCAGCCAGACTAGCGGGAGAGGAACAGATACGCAGTATTTT
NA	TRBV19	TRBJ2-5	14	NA	CASSIGAGFETQYF	TGTGCCAGTAGTATCGGTGCGGGGTTTGAGACCCAGTACTTC
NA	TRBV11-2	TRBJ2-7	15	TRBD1	CASSVGTGRVYEQYF	TGTGCCAGCAGCGTCGGGACAGGGAGGGTCTACGAGCAGTACTTC
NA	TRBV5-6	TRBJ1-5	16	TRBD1	CASSFGTGESNQPQHF	TGTGCCAGCAGCTTTGGGACAGGGGAAAGCAATCAGCCCCAGCATTTT
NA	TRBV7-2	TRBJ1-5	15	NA	CASSLAWGLRQPQHF	TGTGCCAGCAGCTTAGCTTGGGGGCTCAGGCAGCCCCAGCATTTT
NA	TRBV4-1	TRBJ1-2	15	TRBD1	CASSQGTGGSYGYTF	TGCGCCAGCAGCCAAGGGACAGGGGGGAGTTATGGCTACACCTTC
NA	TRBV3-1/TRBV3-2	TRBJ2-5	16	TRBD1	CASSHPGQRYQETQYF	TGTGCCAGCAGCCACCCGGGACAGAGGTACCAAGAGACCCAGTACTTC
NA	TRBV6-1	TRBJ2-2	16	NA	CASSEVTPRNTGELFF	TGTGCCAGCAGTGAAGTAACCCCCAGGAACACCGGGGAGCTGTTTTTT
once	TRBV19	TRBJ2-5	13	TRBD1	CASSSDRAQTQYF	TGTGCCAGTAGTAGTGACAGGGCTCAGACCCAGTACTTC